The clone carrying this T cell receptor beta chain was seen many times. These data originate in a study of regulatory T cells in long-lasting Graves disease. Building the TCR beta libraries relied on iRepertoire HTBI primers, and CDR3 regions underwent Arm-PCR. In TCRdb, the multiplex PCR reads were re-called with MiXCR into one record per CDR3 protein. The sample shows hundreds of thousands of distinct CDR3 sequences, approximately 22% of them seen only once. Stated time point: persistent/refractory GD, antithyroid drugs over 5 years with positive TRAb. There was RNA extracted from PBMCs, and the TCR library was made from it. Germline V gene lookup returns CDR1 SQVTM and CDR2 ANQGSEA. Between the trimmed V and J ends, which lost 5 bases and 2 bases, there was a span of 13 bases. The CDR3 runs to 13 residues.

The sequences come from peripheral blood mononuclear cells (PBMCs), collected when the disease was refractory, from a patient treated with antithyroid drugs. V and J are TRBV29-1 and TRBJ2-7, with D possibly being TRBD1 (5 bases). This receptor was obtained from a female donor with Graves disease. The CDR3 region is CSVKNRFTYEQYF. The CDR3 bases are TGCAGCGTTAAGAACAGGTTTACCTACGAGCAGTACTTC.